This T cell receptor (beta chain) originates from a study of yellow fever vaccine responses in identical twins. Study-level points and caveats: Reportedly, the T cell response mounted by twins to vaccine seemed partly convergent, partly personalized.

TCRdb reprocessed the RT-PCR reads with MiXCR, giving one entry per CDR3 protein. The data hold about 2,000 distinct CDR3 sequences, with approximately 31% observed a single time. In regard to this clonotype: Its antigen remains unknown.

CDR1 is SGHTA and CDR2 is FQGTGA in the germline V gene. This CDR3 spans 16 amino acids. V lost 5 bases to trimming and J lost 4 bases; unmatched junction nucleotides: 7. This rearrangement joins TRBV7-3 to TRBJ2-2, with 10 positions matching TRBD1. This specimen was T cells from blood (PBMCs), unsorted or a sorted subset (not recorded which), taken before or after yellow fever vaccination (not recorded which). This TCR was sampled from a woman aged 18-29 years who received the yellow fever vaccine. CDR3 amino acids: CASSPMGTGVTGELFF. In DNA, the CDR3 is TGTGCCAGCAGCCCCATGGGGACAGGGGTCACCGGGGAGCTGTTTTTT. Full variable domain (missing parts from reference TRBV7-3 and TRBJ2-2): GAGVSQTPSNKVTEKGKYVELRCDPISGHTALYWYRQSLGQGPEFLIYFQGTGAADDSGLPNDRFFAVRPEGSVSTLKIQRTERGDSAVYLCASSPMGTGVTGELFFGEGSRLTVL.